This T cell receptor (beta chain) is drawn from a study of CD8+CD57+ T cells in acquired aplastic anemia. Whole-study results and caveats: With respect to CD8+ Simpson's diversity, patients and controls did not differ significantly.

Genomic DNA provided the template from which TCR beta VDJ and CDR3 profiles were obtained. TCRdb fed the reads into MiXCR, producing one record per CDR3 protein. The table lists around 200,000 distinct CDR3 sequences, roughly half of them singletons. Germline V gene lookup returns CDR1 MNHEY and CDR2 SVGAGI. This CDR3 has 15 residues. The sequenced patients had an expansion of CD8+CD57+ cells seen by flow cytometry. Points on this clonotype: The antigen remains unidentified. One junction end disagrees with the germline gene, perhaps due to a read error.

Sequencing used sorted CD4+, CD8+, or CD8+CD57+ T cells (not recorded which) from PBMCs. The sequence was collected from a human donor with aplastic anemia. V usage is TRBV6-5 and J usage is TRBJ1-5, with unresolved D. The CDR3 DNA reads as TGTGCCAGCAGTTACACAGCGAATAGCAATCAGCTCCAGCATTTT. Protein product: CASSYTANSNQLQHF.